This T cell receptor (beta chain) was captured by sequencing in a study of chemoradiotherapy in HPV16-positive cancers. Across the study: Functional T-cell assays on two HPV16-positive patients' cells defined candidate HPV-specific clones and common TCR motifs. Overall study results and limits: Only a couple of HPV16-positive patients supplied the functional HPV-specificity definition.

The CDR3 runs 17 residues. V lost 3 bases and J lost 5, with 21 bases in between. In germline, CDR1 is SEHNR, CDR2 FQNEAQ (reference sequence). As regards this clone: What it binds is unknown.

The method was immunoSEQ multiplex PCR; TCRdb's version includes in-frame clones alone and lacks a portion of them. Among about 5,000 clones listed, around 83% were seen once. Sample collection occurred from a patient who underwent chemoradiotherapy. This chain links TRBV7-9 with TRBJ2-3, with a weak D call TRBD2 (6 bases). The receptor was isolated from a human donor with HPV-associated anogenital cancer. The DNA for the CDR3 is TGTGCCAGCAGCTTGGGGGGTAGGGTTACCCTTGGAGATACGCAGTATTTT. It encodes CASSLGGRVTLGDTQYF. The whole variable domain, filled in from reference TRBV7-9 and TRBJ2-3, reads DTGVSQNPRHKITKRGQNVTFRCDPISEHNRLYWYRQTLGQGPEFLTYFQNEAQLEKSRLLSDRFSAERPKGSFSTLEIQRTEQGDSAMYLCASSLGGRVTLGDTQYFGPGTRLTVL.